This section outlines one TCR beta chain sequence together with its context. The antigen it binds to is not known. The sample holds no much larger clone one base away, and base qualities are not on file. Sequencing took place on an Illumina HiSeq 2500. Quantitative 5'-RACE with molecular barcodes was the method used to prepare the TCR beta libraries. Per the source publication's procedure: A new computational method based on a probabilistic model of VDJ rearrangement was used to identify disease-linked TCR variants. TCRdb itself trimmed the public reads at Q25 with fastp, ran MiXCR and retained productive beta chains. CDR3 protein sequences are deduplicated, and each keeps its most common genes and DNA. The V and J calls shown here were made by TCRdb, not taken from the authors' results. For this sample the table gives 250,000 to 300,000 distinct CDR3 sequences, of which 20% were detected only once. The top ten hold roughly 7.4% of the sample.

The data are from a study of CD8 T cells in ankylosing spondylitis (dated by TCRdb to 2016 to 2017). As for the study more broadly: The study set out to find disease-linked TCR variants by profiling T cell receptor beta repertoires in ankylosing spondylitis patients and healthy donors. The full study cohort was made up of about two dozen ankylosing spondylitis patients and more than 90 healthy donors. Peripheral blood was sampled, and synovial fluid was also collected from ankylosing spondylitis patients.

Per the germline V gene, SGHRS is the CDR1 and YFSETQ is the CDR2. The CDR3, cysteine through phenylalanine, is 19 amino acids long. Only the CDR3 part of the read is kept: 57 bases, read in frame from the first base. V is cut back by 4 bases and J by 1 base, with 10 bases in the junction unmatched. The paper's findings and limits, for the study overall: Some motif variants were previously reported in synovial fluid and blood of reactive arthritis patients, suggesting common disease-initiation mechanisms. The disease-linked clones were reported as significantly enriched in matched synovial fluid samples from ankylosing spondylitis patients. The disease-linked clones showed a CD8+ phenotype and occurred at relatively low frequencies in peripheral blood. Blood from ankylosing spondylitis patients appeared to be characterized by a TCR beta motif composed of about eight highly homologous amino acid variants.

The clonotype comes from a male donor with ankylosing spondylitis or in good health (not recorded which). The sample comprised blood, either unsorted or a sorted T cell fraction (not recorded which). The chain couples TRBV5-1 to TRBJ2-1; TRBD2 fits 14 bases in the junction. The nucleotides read TGCGCCAGCAGCCCGCAGGGACTAGCGGGAGATTTTTCCTACAATGAGCAGTTCTTC. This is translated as CASSPQGLAGDFSYNEQFF.